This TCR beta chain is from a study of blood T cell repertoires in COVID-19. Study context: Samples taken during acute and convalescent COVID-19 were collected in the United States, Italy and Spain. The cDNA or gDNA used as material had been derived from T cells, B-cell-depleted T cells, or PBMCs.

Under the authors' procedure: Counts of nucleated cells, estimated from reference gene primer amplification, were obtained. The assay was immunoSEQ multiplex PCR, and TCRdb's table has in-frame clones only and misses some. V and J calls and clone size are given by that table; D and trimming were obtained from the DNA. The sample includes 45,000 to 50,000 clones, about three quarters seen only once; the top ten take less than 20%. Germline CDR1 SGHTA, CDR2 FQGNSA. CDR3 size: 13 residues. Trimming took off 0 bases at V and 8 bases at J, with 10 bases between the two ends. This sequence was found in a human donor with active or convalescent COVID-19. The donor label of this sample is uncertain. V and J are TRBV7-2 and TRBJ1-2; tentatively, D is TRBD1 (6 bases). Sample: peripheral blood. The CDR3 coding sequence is TGTGCCAGCAGCTTAGCCAGGGGCATGGGCTACACCTTC. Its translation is CASSLARGMGYTF. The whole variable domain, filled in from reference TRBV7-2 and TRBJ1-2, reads GAGVSQSPSNKVTEKGKDVELRCDPISGHTALYWYRQSLGQGLEFLIYFQGNSAPDKSGLPSDRFSAERTGGSVSTLTIQRTQQEDSAVYLCASSLARGMGYTFGSGTRLTVV.